Shown below are 27 T cell receptor beta chains from a single sample sequenced in a study of T cell responses to AZD1222 COVID-19 vaccine (dated by TCRdb to the early 2020s). Libraries were made using the immunoSEQ multiplex PCR assay. Drawn from immuneACCESS, this table holds only the in-frame rearrangements with V and J called that TCRdb kept. Clones are partly lost; checked studies trace under half to an unresolved V gene and leave the rest unexplained. Here the sample has under 150,000 clones; about nine tenths occur a single time. The top ten constitute around 1.6% of the sample. This specimen's time point label, per the study, means: about 28 days (+/-7) after the second vaccine dose. The sequenced sample was peripheral blood, obtained 28 days after the second AZD1222 dose. All receptors derive from an adult who received the AZD1222 COVID-19 vaccine.

The chain carries TRBV10-3 and TRBJ2-1; 7 bases are shared with TRBD2. V lost 0 bases and J lost 0; bases outside the gene matches: 2. This CDR3 comprises 16 residues. Germline V gives CDR1 ENHRY, CDR2 SYGVKD. CDR3 sequence reads: CAISESRGSSYNEQFF. CDR3 sequence (DNA): TGTGCCATCAGTGAGTCGCGGGGGAGCTCCTACAATGAGCAGTTCTTC.

The chain joins TRBV7-3 to TRBJ2-7; 8 nucleotides match TRBD2. Germline V lookup: CDR1 SGHTA, CDR2 FQGTGA. Trimming removed 1 base from V and 5 bases from J; junction bases left unmatched: 7. The length of the CDR3 is 15 residues. The CDR3 DNA is TGTGCCAGCAGCTTAAGTGGACTAGCTTTCAACGAGCAGTACTTC. Residues: CASSLSGLAFNEQYF.

This clone showed up just once. The chain uses TRBV29-1 and TRBJ1-4; maybe TRBD1 (6 bases). V was cut by 3 bases and J by 0 bases, with 8 bases left in between. This CDR3 has 14 amino acids. Germline CDR1 reads SQVTM; CDR2 reads ANQGSEA. The CDR3, as DNA: TGCAGCGTTGATGCAGGGGCAACTAATGAAAAACTGTTTTTT. Translation: CSVDAGATNEKLFF.

This sequence joins TRBV28 and TRBJ1-2; 10 nucleotides match TRBD1. CDR3 size: 15 residues. Unmatched junction bases numbered 5, after V lost 3 bases and J lost 4 bases. From germline, CDR1 is MDHEN and CDR2 SYDVKM. CDR3 nucleotide sequence: TGTGCCAGCAGTTTTGGGACAGGGGTTATCTATGGCTACACCTTC. Translation: CASSFGTGVIYGYTF.

The chain has TRBV7-8 and TRBJ1-4, with D possibly being TRBD1 (5 bases). The V and J ends lost 10 bases and 7 bases respectively, with 10 bases between them. CDR3 length equals 11 residues. Germline values: CDR1 SGHVS, CDR2 FQNEAQ. CDR3 region: CATARGEKLFF. CDR3 coding DNA: TGTGCCACCGCGAGGGGTGAAAAACTGTTTTTT.

The CDR3 nucleotides read TGTGCCACCAGCAGAGATTCAGCGGTGACAGATACGCAGTATTTT. Protein product: CATSRDSAVTDTQYF. The gene calls are TRBV15 and TRBJ2-3; TRBD2 might be the D (5 bases). The CDR3 runs to 15 residues. V lost 0 bases and J lost 3, with 10 bases in between. CDR1 is LNHNV, CDR2 YYDKDF, per germline (reference sequence).

The chain couples TRBV9 to TRBJ2-7, with 8 positions matching TRBD2. V dropped 4 bases and J dropped 7; count of bases not matched to a gene: 13. Germline V gives CDR1 SGDLS, CDR2 YYNGEE. The CDR3 contains 15 residues. The CDR3 loop is CASSYGLAGKGEQYF. CDR3 nucleotides: TGTGCCAGCAGCTACGGACTAGCAGGCAAGGGGGAGCAGTACTTC.

This clone was seen more than once but under ten times. The chain links TRBV19 to TRBJ2-2; TRBD2 matches 10 bases. The ends lost 5 bases at V and 1 base at J; junction bases unmatched: 7. The CDR3 totals 17 residues. Germline CDR1 is LNHDA and CDR2 is SQIVND (reference sequence). The CDR3 DNA reads TGTGCCAGTAGTCTCGGGTTAGCGGGAGGGAACACCGGGGAGCTGTTTTTT. Amino acids: CASSLGLAGGNTGELFF. Filled out from reference TRBV19 and TRBJ2-2, the complete variable domain reads DGGITQSPKYLFRKEGQNVTLSCEQNLNHDAMYWYRQDPGQGLRLIYYSQIVNDFQKGDIAEGYSVSREKKESFPLTVTSAQKNPTAFYLCASSLGLAGGNTGELFFGEGSRLTVL.

J is TRBJ1-2 and V is TRBV28; the D gene is possibly TRBD1 (5 bases). The CDR3 has 13 residues. Looked up from germline, CDR1 is MDHEN and CDR2 is SYDVKM. Trimming shortened V by 6 bases and J by 6 bases, and 14 bases separated the two germline ends. The CDR3 spells CASRGLSVNGYTF. CDR3 sequence (DNA): TGTGCCAGCAGGGGGCTCTCCGTGAATGGCTACACCTTC.

CDR3 in amino acids: CARSPRVGGPDTEAFF. The DNA of the CDR3 is TGTGCCAGAAGCCCCAGGGTAGGGGGCCCTGACACTGAAGCTTTCTTT. The rearrangement joins TRBV5-3 to TRBJ1-1; 7 bases map to TRBD1. TRBV5-3 carries the ORF label, with uncertain function. The CDR3 consists of 16 residues. V lost 4 bases and J lost 3; bases outside the gene matches: 12.

The chain has TRBV5-6 and TRBJ2-7; 10 bases fit TRBD1. The germline V gene has CDR1 SGHDT and CDR2 YYEEEE. CDR3 length: 16 residues. Trimming cost V 4 bases and J 6 bases; bases outside gene matches: 13. The CDR3 protein is CASSTRTGTGVFEQYF. The CDR3 bases are TGTGCCAGCAGCACACGGACCGGGACAGGGGTGTTCGAGCAGTACTTC. The full variable domain, rest sourced from reference TRBV5-6 and TRBJ2-7, is DAGVTQSPTHLIKTRGQQVTLRCSPKSGHDTVSWYQQALGQGPQFIFQYYEEEERQRGNFPDRFSGHQFPNYSSELNVNALLLGDSALYLCASSTRTGTGVFEQYFGPGTRLTVT.

The J gene is TRBJ2-1, the V gene TRBV29-1; the match to TRBD1 covers 9 bases. The CDR3 covers 14 residues. V gave up 8 bases and J gave up 6 bases; unmatched junction bases: 11. Germline loops: CDR1 SQVTM, CDR2 ANQGSEA. The CDR3, as DNA: TGCAGCTCCTCCGGGACAGGGTTTTTCAATGAGCAGTTCTTC. Translation gives CSSSGTGFFNEQFF.

This rearrangement joins TRBV2 to TRBJ2-7; a weak D match, TRBD1 (6 bases). The CDR3 totals 14 residues. Germline CDR1 SNHLY, CDR2 FYNNEI. Trimming pared 5 bases from V and 2 bases from J, leaving 13 bases between. The CDR3 sequence: CASSLGTWAYEQYV. The CDR3 DNA reads TGTGCCAGCAGTTTAGGGACATGGGCCTACGAGCAGTACGTC.

V is TRBV7-8 and J is TRBJ2-7, with unresolved D. The CDR3 totals 14 residues. Trimming took 5 bases from V and 2 from J, leaving 13 bases between them. Germline V gene lookup returns CDR1 SGHVS and CDR2 FQNEAQ. In DNA, the CDR3 is TGTGCCAGCAGCCTAGGGCCCCCAACCTACGAGCAGTACTTC. Encoded protein: CASSLGPPTYEQYF.

V and J are TRBV25-1 and TRBJ2-7, with D possibly being TRBD1 (5 bases). Germline lookup yields CDR1 MGHDK and CDR2 SYGVNS. This CDR3 is 16 amino acids long. With 6 bases removed from V and 2 bases from J, the gap between germline ends came to 20 bases. CDR3 in amino acids: CASSGSRAGKTYEQYF. Written as DNA, the CDR3 is TGTGCCAGCAGCGGAAGTCGGGCAGGGAAAACCTACGAGCAGTACTTC.

The V and J genes are TRBV5-1 and TRBJ2-1; 8 bases map to TRBD2. Trimming removed 5 bases from V and 8 bases from J; junction bases left unmatched: 21. The germline V gene has CDR1 SGHRS and CDR2 YFSETQ. CDR3 length equals 18 residues. CDR3 amino acids: CASRDGFSAGGPRDEQFF. For the CDR3, the DNA is TGCGCCAGCAGGGATGGGTTTTCGGCGGGGGGTCCCCGGGATGAGCAGTTCTTC.

This clone was recorded once. The chain has TRBV6-6 and TRBJ2-1; 11 positions match TRBD2. The CDR3 length is 15 residues. V was pared by 7 bases and J by 4 bases, with 6 bases of the junction left unmatched. Looked up from germline, CDR1 is MNHNY and CDR2 is SVGAGI (reference sequence). CDR3 nucleotides: TGTGCCAGCACCACGGGGACTAGCGGTTACAATGAGCAGTTCTTC. Translated: CASTTGTSGYNEQFF.

A single count supports this clone. This sequence joins TRBV5-5 and TRBJ1-1; D is perhaps TRBD1 (5 bases). CDR1 SGHKS and CDR2 YYEKEE come from the germline V gene (reference sequence). The CDR3 runs 14 residues. The ends were cut back, 4 bases at V and 8 bases at J, with 18 bases in the middle. CDR3 coding DNA: TGTGCCAGCAGCCAAGGATGGGAGGGGTCGGAAGCTTTCTTT. This codes for CASSQGWEGSEAFF.

The V gene is TRBV6-6, the J gene TRBJ2-2, with 9 bases fitting TRBD2. Germline assignment: CDR1 MNHNY and CDR2 SVGAGI (reference sequence). V lost 4 bases and J lost 2; bases outside the gene matches: 5. This CDR3 region has 16 residues. The CDR3 DNA sequence: TGTGCCAGCAGTTCACTAGCGGGCCCAAACACCGGGGAGCTGTTTTTT. It translates to CASSSLAGPNTGELFF.

This chain links TRBV11-2 with TRBJ2-5; D gene unclear. The CDR3 loop spans 17 amino acids. Germline lookup yields CDR1 SGHAT and CDR2 FQNNGV. Trimming took off 2 bases at V and 4 bases at J, with 20 bases between the two ends. The CDR3 coding sequence is TGTGCCAGCAGCTTACGTTCCGGCTTCGCAGAACGAGAGACCCAGTACTTC. It encodes CASSLRSGFAERETQYF.

J is TRBJ1-6 and V is TRBV3-1 (or the pseudogene TRBV3-2), with 9 nucleotides matching TRBD1. The CDR3 is made up of 20 amino acids. Germline assignment: CDR1 LGHDT and CDR2 YNNKEL (reference sequence). With 1 base clipped from V and 0 bases from J, the junction kept 10 bases outside the gene matches. The CDR3 coding sequence is TGTGCCAGCAGCCAAGGGCCCCCTGGGACAGGGTCCTCCTATAATTCACCCCTCCACTTT. Translating it yields CASSQGPPGTGSSYNSPLHF.

This chain uses TRBV5-6 with TRBJ2-7; 11 nucleotides align to TRBD2. The CDR3 is 15 amino acids. CDR1 and CDR2 from the germline V gene are SGHDT and YYEEEE. V lost 1 base, J lost 3 bases, and 3 bases stayed unmatched. CDR3 sequence: CASSLRLAGGYEQYF. As DNA, the CDR3 is TGTGCCAGCAGCTTGCGGCTAGCGGGAGGCTACGAGCAGTACTTC.

The chain employs TRBV28 and TRBJ2-7; 7 bases match TRBD2. Germline values: CDR1 MDHEN, CDR2 SYDVKM. Losses at the gene ends were 4 bases for V and 1 base for J; bases not matched to a gene: 16. The CDR3 runs to 18 residues. This CDR3 is CASSSSGLQIAESYEQYF. In DNA, the CDR3 is TGTGCCAGCAGTTCGTCGGGACTACAGATTGCGGAGTCCTACGAGCAGTACTTC.

The chain recombines TRBV2 with TRBJ2-5; TRBD1 agrees at 9 bases. Germline CDR1 SNHLY, CDR2 FYNNEI. V lost 11 bases and J lost 2; bases outside the gene matches: 9. The CDR3 runs to 14 residues. CDR3 in DNA: TGTGCCGGAACGGGACAGGGCGGGCAAGAGACCCAGTACTTC. Translated, it gives CAGTGQGGQETQYF.

This clone has only a few counts. The chain has TRBV6-5 and TRBJ1-6; a weak D match, TRBD1 (6 bases). CDR3 length: 14 residues. Looked up from germline, CDR1 is MNHEY and CDR2 is SVGAGI. The V gene lost 6 bases and the J gene lost 9 bases, with 15 bases spanning the gap. CDR3 region: CASRRESDSSPLHF. In DNA form, the CDR3 reads TGTGCCAGCAGAAGAGAGTCGGACAGTTCACCCCTCCACTTT.

The chain recombines TRBV15 with TRBJ2-2, with 10 bases lining up with TRBD2. The CDR3 covers 14 residues. The V gene end was trimmed by 4 bases and the J gene end by 4 bases; junction bases not matched to a gene: 0. The germline V gene encodes CDR1 LNHNV and CDR2 YYDKDF (reference sequence). Written as DNA, the CDR3 is TGTGCCACCAGCAAGCGGGAGGGCACCGGGGAGCTGTTTTTT. Its translation: CATSKREGTGELFF.

The chain employs TRBV19 and TRBJ2-2, with 7 nucleotides matching TRBD1. This CDR3 comprises 14 residues. In germline, CDR1 is LNHDA, CDR2 SQIVND (reference sequence). The J segment lost 5 bases and the V segment lost 6 bases, leaving 6 bases of the junction unmatched. For the CDR3, the DNA is TGTGCCAGTAGCCAAAAGGGGGCTACCGGGGAGCTGTTTTTT. Amino acid sequence: CASSQKGATGELFF.